This TCR beta chain originates from a study of blood T cell repertoires in COVID-19. On the study more broadly: Samples taken during acute and convalescent COVID-19 were collected in the United States, Italy and Spain. T cells, B-cell-depleted T cells, or PBMCs provided the cDNA or gDNA that served as material.

Followed longitudinally, the Seattle patients had been enrolled during active infection. TCRdb's table, derived via immunoSEQ multiplex PCR, lists solely in-frame clones and lacks some. The table has more than 200,000 clones, roughly 86% seen once. CDR1 SGHRS and CDR2 YFSETQ come from the germline V gene. This CDR3 has 16 amino acids. The V and J ends lost 5 bases and 8 bases, in that order; junction bases with no gene match: 10. This TCR derives from a woman aged 60 to 75 with COVID-19, enrolled during active disease. The sample taken for sequencing was peripheral blood. The gene calls are TRBV5-1 and TRBJ2-1; 13 bases match TRBD2. The CDR3 is CASSQSTSGRGDEQFF. As DNA, the CDR3 is TGCGCCAGCAGTCAAAGCACTAGCGGGAGGGGGGATGAGCAGTTCTTC.